This T cell receptor beta chain originates from a study of blood T cell repertoires in COVID-19. Method: immunoSEQ multiplex PCR; TCRdb's copy keeps in-frame clones and lacks some. The profile covers approximately 400,000 clones, with about four fifths appearing a single time and around 5% taken by the ten largest. The CDR3 loop spans 15 amino acids. The V end lost 4 bases, the J end lost 2 bases, and 14 bases lay between the germline ends. CDR1 is MNHEY and CDR2 is SVGEGT in the germline V gene. The chain recombines TRBV6-2 or TRBV6-3 with TRBJ1-2; D perhaps matches TRBD1 (6 bases). The specimen was PBMCs or T cells enriched from blood (not recorded which). The receptor was derived from a woman between 45 and 60 years old who had recovered from COVID-19. The CDR3, as DNA: TGTGCCAGCAGTTCCGGGGGGGCAGAAAACTATGGCTACACCTTC. Its protein is CASSSGGAENYGYTF.